The rows below give T cell receptor beta chains drawn from one sample of a study of blood T cells in healthy people across ages. One entry per CDR3 protein, called by TCRdb with MiXCR from the 5' RACE reads. The sample lists approximately 2,000,000 distinct CDR3 sequences, 30% to 40% seen once, with approximately 22% in the top ten. The sample comprised blood. Every receptor here comes from a human donor in good health. The CDR3 runs from the conserved cysteine through the conserved F or W. Fields, in order: CDR3 DNA, CDR3 protein, V gene, J gene, D gene, clone size. A D gene is named only where the DNA matches it firmly. Clone size is shown for a subset of rows, as once, few, many or a class of expanded clone.

TGTGCCAGCAGCCGGACCGGGACAGACCAAGAGACCCAGTACTTC	CASSRTGTDQETQYF	TRBV7-9	TRBJ2-5	TRBD1	few
TGCAGTGCTCCCGCATATTACACTGAAGCTTTCTTT	CSAPAYYTEAFF	TRBV20-1	TRBJ1-1	NA	NA
TGCAGTGCTAACTCTGGACAGTACGAGCAGTACTTC	CSANSGQYEQYF	TRBV20-1	TRBJ2-7	NA	NA
TGTGCCAGCAGTCCTCAAGGACAGGGTTCTGGGGCCAACGTCCCGACTTTC	CASSPQGQGSGANVPTF	TRBV7-2	TRBJ2-6	TRBD1	NA
TGTGCCAGCCTGACCGACGGTAACTATGGCTACACCTTC	CASLTDGNYGYTF	TRBV2	TRBJ1-2	NA	NA
TGTGCCAGCGCCATGGGGGGGGCCCCAGAGACCCGGTACTTC	CASAMGGAPETRYF	TRBV7-2	TRBJ2-5	NA	NA
TGTGCCAGCAGATCCCCAGGGGGTGGAGGGCAGTTCTTC	CASRSPGGGGQFF	TRBV28	TRBJ2-1	TRBD1	NA
TGTGCCAGCAGTGCCCTACAGGGGGAGGGCACTGAAGCTTTCTTT	CASSALQGEGTEAFF	TRBV28	TRBJ1-1	TRBD1	NA
TGCAGCGTCGGACAGGGAGGGGATGAGCAGTTCTTC	CSVGQGGDEQFF	TRBV29-1	TRBJ2-1	NA	few
TGCAGCGTTGTTGCAGGGAGGACTGAAGCTTTCTTT	CSVVAGRTEAFF	TRBV29-1	TRBJ1-1	NA	NA
TGCGCCAGCAGCTATTTAGATGACACAGATACGCAGTATTTT	CASSYLDDTDTQYF	TRBV5-1	TRBJ2-3	NA	NA
TGTGCCAGCAGTTTAAGTCGGGGGCATTCCTACGAGCAGTACTTC	CASSLSRGHSYEQYF	TRBV27	TRBJ2-7	NA	NA
TGTGCCAGCAGCGTCTTCCGGGATTCAAACATTCAGTACTTC	CASSVFRDSNIQYF	TRBV6-4	TRBJ2-4	NA	many
TGTGCCATCAGGGACCCGGGACAGAAGAACATTCAGTACTTC	CAIRDPGQKNIQYF	TRBV10-3	TRBJ2-4	TRBD1	NA
TGTGCCAGCAGTTACTCGAAAGGAACAGGGCACTCCTACGAGCAGTACTTC	CASSYSKGTGHSYEQYF	TRBV6-6	TRBJ2-7	NA	NA
TGTGCCAGCAGTACAGGGGTATCAAACTATGGCTACACCTTC	CASSTGVSNYGYTF	TRBV6-4	TRBJ1-2	TRBD1	few
TGTGCCAGCAGCCAAGATGGCTACCTCTACGAGCAGTACTTC	CASSQDGYLYEQYF	TRBV3-1	TRBJ2-7	NA	NA
TGTGCCAGCCAGCAGGGGCGCCTTGCTGGAGGCTACACCTTC	CASQQGRLAGGYTF	TRBV7-3	TRBJ1-2	NA	few
TGTGCCAGCAGTTCAAGGGACCTGGAGACCCAGTACTTC	CASSSRDLETQYF	TRBV7-7	TRBJ2-5	NA	NA
TGTGCCAGCAGCACCCGGACAGATTTGAACACTGAAGCTTTCTTT	CASSTRTDLNTEAFF	TRBV11-1	TRBJ1-1	NA	NA
TGTGCCAGCAGCGTAGAGGTGACAGCTGGGGGAAATGAGCAGTTCTTC	CASSVEVTAGGNEQFF	TRBV9	TRBJ2-1	NA	few
TGTGCCACCAGCAGCCGGACAGGAGATTATCAGCCCCAGCATTTT	CATSSRTGDYQPQHF	TRBV15	TRBJ1-5	TRBD1	NA
TGTGCCAGCAGCTTTATTGCATCTAGCACAGATACGCAGTATTTT	CASSFIASSTDTQYF	TRBV7-2	TRBJ2-3	NA	few
TGTGCCAGCAGCGCTAGCCTCACGCAGTACTTC	CASSASLTQYF	TRBV7-2	TRBJ2-7	NA	many
TGTGCCAGCAGCTTAGATCTGGACAGCCATCAGCCCCAGCATTTT	CASSLDLDSHQPQHF	TRBV7-8	TRBJ1-5	NA	NA
TGTGCCAGCAGCCTACGCCCCGGGACAGGGCAAAATGAGCAGTTCTTC	CASSLRPGTGQNEQFF	TRBV12-3/TRBV12-4	TRBJ2-1	TRBD1	NA
TGCGCCAGCAGCCAAGATAGTGGGAAGGGACAGGGACGCTATGGCTACACCTTC	CASSQDSGKGQGRYGYTF	TRBV4-1	TRBJ1-2	TRBD1	few
TGTGCCAGCCGACAGGCTCTTTTTAACAATGAGCAGTACTTC	CASRQALFNNEQYF	TRBV6-5	TRBJ2-7	NA	NA
TGCAGCGTTGGCCGACAGGGCTACGAGCAGTACTTC	CSVGRQGYEQYF	TRBV29-1	TRBJ2-7	TRBD1	few
TGCGCCAGCAGCTTGTACGGGGAAGGCACCGGGGAGCTGTTTTTT	CASSLYGEGTGELFF	TRBV5-1	TRBJ2-2	NA	NA
TGTGCCACCAGCGGGGGGATAGATACGCAGTATTTT	CATSGGIDTQYF	TRBV24-1	TRBJ2-3	TRBD2	NA
TGTGCCACCAGCAGAGATTGGAGACGGGCTCCGGGCAATGAGCAGTTCTTC	CATSRDWRRAPGNEQFF	TRBV15	TRBJ2-1	NA	NA
TGCAGTGCTAGAGTTCACAGGGAAACAGATACGCAGTATTTT	CSARVHRETDTQYF	TRBV20-1	TRBJ2-3	NA	NA
TGCAGTGCTAGGGCCCCACTCGGCGGGGGTACCTACGAGCAGTACTTC	CSARAPLGGGTYEQYF	TRBV20-1	TRBJ2-7	TRBD2	once
TGCAGTGCTAGTAGGTACGCCCCCGCGCAATCCACAGATACGCAGTATTTT	CSASRYAPAQSTDTQYF	TRBV20-1	TRBJ2-3	NA	NA
TGCGCCAGCAGCCAAGACGGACCGTGCTCCTACAATGAGCAGTTCTTC	CASSQDGPCSYNEQFF	TRBV4-3	TRBJ2-1	NA	NA
TGCGCCAGCAGCTTGTCTTTCCCAGATACGCAGTATTTT	CASSLSFPDTQYF	TRBV5-1	TRBJ2-3	NA	NA
TGTGCCAGCAGTTACTCGAGTACAGGAAATGAAAAACTGTTTTTT	CASSYSSTGNEKLFF	TRBV6-5	TRBJ1-4	NA	NA
TGCAGTGCTTGGCGGGAGGGTCGATTATCCTCCTACGAGCAGTACTTC	CSAWREGRLSSYEQYF	TRBV20-1	TRBJ2-7	TRBD2	NA
TGTGCCAGCTCACCAATACTCTTGCCGCCAAACGAGCAGTACTTC	CASSPILLPPNEQYF	TRBV18	TRBJ2-7	NA	few
TGCGCCAGCAGCCAAGGCCGGCAAGCCAATCAGCCCCAGCATTTT	CASSQGRQANQPQHF	TRBV4-1	TRBJ1-5	NA	few
TGCGCCAGCAGCCAAGGGAACTGGCCCGGGACAGATACGCAGTATTTT	CASSQGNWPGTDTQYF	TRBV4-1	TRBJ2-3	NA	NA
TGTGCCAGCAGCGTAGTAGGGGGACTCCTAGATACGCAGTATTTT	CASSVVGGLLDTQYF	TRBV9	TRBJ2-3	NA	few
TGCGCCAGCAGCCAAGTAACTACTAGCGGGGGTACCCAGTACTTC	CASSQVTTSGGTQYF	TRBV4-3	TRBJ2-5	TRBD2	few
TGTGCCAGCAGCTTAAGGGAAGGGGGCGAGCAGTACTTC	CASSLREGGEQYF	TRBV7-9	TRBJ2-7	NA	few
TGTGCCAGCAGCTTGGGACAGTATGGCGGGGAGCTGTTTTTT	CASSLGQYGGELFF	TRBV5-6	TRBJ2-2	NA	NA
TGCAGCGTGACGGGACAGCCAAATCAGCCCCAGCATTTT	CSVTGQPNQPQHF	TRBV29-1	TRBJ1-5	TRBD1	NA
TGTGCCAGCAGTTTTATTGGTGAGGGGCAGCCCCAGCATTTT	CASSFIGEGQPQHF	TRBV28	TRBJ1-5	NA	NA
TGTGCCAGCAGCAGATCCGGGACAGGGGGAGATACGCAGTATTTT	CASSRSGTGGDTQYF	TRBV11-2	TRBJ2-3	TRBD1	NA
TGTGCCAGCAGCTTCGGCACAGTCCTCCACTTT	CASSFGTVLHF	TRBV11-3	TRBJ1-6	NA	NA
TGCAGCGACTTAGGACAATTACGGGAAGCTTTCTTT	CSDLGQLREAFF	TRBV29-1	TRBJ1-1	NA	once
TGCAGCGTTGTATCGCCAGGTGTTTTTAGAAATGAAGCTTTCTTT	CSVVSPGVFRNEAFF	TRBV29-1	TRBJ1-1	NA	NA
TGTGCCAGCAGCTTAGTAGAGGGGACCACTGAAGCTTTCTTT	CASSLVEGTTEAFF	TRBV7-2	TRBJ1-1	NA	few
TGTGCCAGCAGCTTAGGACCTAGCGGGGGGGTGGACGACTACAATGAGCAGTACTTC	CASSLGPSGGVDDYNEQYF	TRBV7-6	TRBJ2-4	TRBD2	NA
TGCGCCAGCACCTTTGGGGCACACACAGGTCCCTCCTACGAGCAGTACTTC	CASTFGAHTGPSYEQYF	TRBV5-1	TRBJ2-7	NA	NA
TGTGCCAGCAGCTCCACCCTAGCGGGGGCTCACTACGAGCAGTACTTC	CASSSTLAGAHYEQYF	TRBV7-2	TRBJ2-7	TRBD2	few
TGTGCCAGCAGTCACGGACAGGGTAGGCATGAGCAGTTCTTC	CASSHGQGRHEQFF	TRBV6-5	TRBJ2-1	TRBD1	few
TGTGCCAGCAGTCCTAAGGGACTGCATAGGGCCGGGGAGCTGTTTTTT	CASSPKGLHRAGELFF	TRBV12-3/TRBV12-4	TRBJ2-2	NA	few
TGTGCCAGCAGTACTAGCGGGGGGGCCGCAGATACGCAGTATTTT	CASSTSGGAADTQYF	TRBV2	TRBJ2-3	TRBD2	NA